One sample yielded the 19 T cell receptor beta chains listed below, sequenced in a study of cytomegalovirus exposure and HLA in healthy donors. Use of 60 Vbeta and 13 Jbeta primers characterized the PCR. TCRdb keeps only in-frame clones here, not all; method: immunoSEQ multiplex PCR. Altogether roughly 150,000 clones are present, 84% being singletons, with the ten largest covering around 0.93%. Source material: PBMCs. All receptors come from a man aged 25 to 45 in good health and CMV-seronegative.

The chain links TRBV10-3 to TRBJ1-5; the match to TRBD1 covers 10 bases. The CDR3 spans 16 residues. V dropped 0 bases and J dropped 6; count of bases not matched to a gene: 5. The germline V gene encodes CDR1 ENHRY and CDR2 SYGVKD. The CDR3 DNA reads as TGTGCCATCAGTGAGTCTAGACAGGGGGCGGGTCAGCCCCAGCATTTT. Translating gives CAISESRQGAGQPQHF.

The CDR3 loop reads CASSEVGVGYTF. For the CDR3, the DNA is TGTGCCAGCAGTGAAGTAGGGGTTGGCTACACCTTC. The chain links TRBV2 to TRBJ1-2; D is perhaps TRBD1 (5 bases). Deletions cut 1 base from V and 7 bases from J, with 7 bases between. Germline CDR1 is SNHLY and CDR2 is FYNNEI. The CDR3 runs to 12 residues. The variable domain in full, completed from reference TRBV2 and TRBJ1-2, reads EPEVTQTPSHQVTQMGQEVILRCVPISNHLYFYWYRQILGQKVEFLVSFYNNEISEKSEIFDDQFSVERPDGSNFTLKIRSTKLEDSAMYFCASSEVGVGYTFGSGTRLTVV.

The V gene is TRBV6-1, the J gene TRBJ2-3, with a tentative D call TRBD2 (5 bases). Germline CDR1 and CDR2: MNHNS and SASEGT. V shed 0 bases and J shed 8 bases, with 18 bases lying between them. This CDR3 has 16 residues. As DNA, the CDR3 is TGTGCCAGCAGTGAAGCGCTTCGGGATGGAGCGGCTACGCAGTATTTT. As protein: CASSEALRDGAATQYF.

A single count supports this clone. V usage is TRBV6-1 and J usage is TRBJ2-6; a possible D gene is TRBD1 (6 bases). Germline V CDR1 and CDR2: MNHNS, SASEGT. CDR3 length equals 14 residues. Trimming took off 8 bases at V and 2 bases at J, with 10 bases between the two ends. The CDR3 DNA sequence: TGTGCCAGCCACAGGGCCGCTGGGGCCAACGTCCTGACTTTC. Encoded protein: CASHRAAGANVLTF.

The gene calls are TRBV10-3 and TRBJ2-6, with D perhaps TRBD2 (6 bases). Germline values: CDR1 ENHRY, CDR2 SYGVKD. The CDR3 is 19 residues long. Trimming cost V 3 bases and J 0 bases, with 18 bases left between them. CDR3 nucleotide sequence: TGTGCCATCAGTGACCCCCCGACGGGAGAGCACTCTGGGGCCAACGTCCTGACTTTC. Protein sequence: CAISDPPTGEHSGANVLTF.

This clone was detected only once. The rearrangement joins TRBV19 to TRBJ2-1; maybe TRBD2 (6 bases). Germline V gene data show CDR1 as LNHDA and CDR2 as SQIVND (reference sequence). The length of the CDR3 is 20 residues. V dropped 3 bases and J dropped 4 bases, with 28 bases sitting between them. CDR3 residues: CASSIGGEFLATRWYNEQFF. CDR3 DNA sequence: TGTGCCAGTAGTATTGGGGGAGAATTCCTAGCGACCCGTTGGTACAATGAGCAGTTCTTC. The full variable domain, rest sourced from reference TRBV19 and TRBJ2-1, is DGGITQSPKYLFRKEGQNVTLSCEQNLNHDAMYWYRQDPGQGLRLIYYSQIVNDFQKGDIAEGYSVSREKKESFPLTVTSAQKNPTAFYLCASSIGGEFLATRWYNEQFFGPGTRLTVL.

The CDR3: CAHKWREDTGELFF. The CDR3 coding sequence is TGTGCCCATAAGTGGAGGGAGGACACCGGGGAGCTGTTTTTT. The gene calls are TRBV2 and TRBJ2-2, with D maybe TRBD2 (6 bases). The CDR3 has 14 residues. Germline values: CDR1 SNHLY, CDR2 FYNNEI. With 11 bases removed from V and 3 bases from J, the gap between germline ends came to 16 bases.

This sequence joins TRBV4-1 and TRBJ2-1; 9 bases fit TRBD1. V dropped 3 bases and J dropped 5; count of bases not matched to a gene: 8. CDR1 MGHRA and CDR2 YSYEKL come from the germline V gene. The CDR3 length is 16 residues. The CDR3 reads CASSQGPGTGNNEQFF. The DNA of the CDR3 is TGCGCCAGCAGCCAGGGTCCCGGGACAGGGAACAATGAGCAGTTCTTC.

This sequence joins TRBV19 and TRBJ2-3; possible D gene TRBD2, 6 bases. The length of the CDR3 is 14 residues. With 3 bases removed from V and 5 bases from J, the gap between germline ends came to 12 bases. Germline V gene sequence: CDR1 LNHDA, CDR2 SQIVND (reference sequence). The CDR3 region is CASSMMAAGDTQYF. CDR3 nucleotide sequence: TGTGCCAGTAGTATGATGGCAGCGGGAGATACGCAGTATTTT.

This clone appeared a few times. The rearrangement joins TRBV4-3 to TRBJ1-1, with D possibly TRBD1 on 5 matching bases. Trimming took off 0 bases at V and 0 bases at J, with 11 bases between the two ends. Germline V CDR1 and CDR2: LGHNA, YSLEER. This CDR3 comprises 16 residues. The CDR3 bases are TGCGCCAGCAGCCAAGACAGCGCAGGGATGAACACTGAAGCTTTCTTT. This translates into CASSQDSAGMNTEAFF.

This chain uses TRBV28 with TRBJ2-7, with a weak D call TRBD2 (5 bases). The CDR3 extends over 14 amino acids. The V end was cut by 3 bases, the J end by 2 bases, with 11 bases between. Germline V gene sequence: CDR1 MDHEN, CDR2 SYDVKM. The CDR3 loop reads CASSLDAGAYEQYF. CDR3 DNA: TGTGCCAGCAGTTTGGACGCCGGGGCCTACGAGCAGTACTTC. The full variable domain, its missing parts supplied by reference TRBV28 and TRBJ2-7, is DVKVTQSSRYLVKRTGEKVFLECVQDMDHENMFWYRQDPGLGLRLIYFSYDVKMKEKGDIPEGYSVSREKKERFSLILESASTNQTSMYLCASSLDAGAYEQYFGPGTRLTVT.

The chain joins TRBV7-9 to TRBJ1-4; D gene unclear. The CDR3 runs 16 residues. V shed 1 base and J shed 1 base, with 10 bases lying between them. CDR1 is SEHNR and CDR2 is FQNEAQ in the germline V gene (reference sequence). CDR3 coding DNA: TGTGCCAGCAGCTTAGGCTGGGGAGGAACTAATGAAAAACTGTTTTTT. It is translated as CASSLGWGGTNEKLFF.

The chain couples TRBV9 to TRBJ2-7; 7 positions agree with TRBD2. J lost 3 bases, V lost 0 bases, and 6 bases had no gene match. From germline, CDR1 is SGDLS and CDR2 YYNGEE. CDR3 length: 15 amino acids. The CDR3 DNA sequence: TGTGCCAGCAGCGTAGGAGTCCGGGAGGACTACGAGCAGTACTTC. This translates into CASSVGVREDYEQYF.

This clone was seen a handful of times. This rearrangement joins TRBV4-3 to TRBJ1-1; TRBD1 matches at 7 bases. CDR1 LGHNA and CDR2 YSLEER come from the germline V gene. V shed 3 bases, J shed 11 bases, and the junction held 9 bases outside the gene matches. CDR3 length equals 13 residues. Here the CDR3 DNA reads TGCGCCAGCAGCCACACACAGGGGTCGATGGCTTTCTTT. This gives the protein CASSHTQGSMAFF.

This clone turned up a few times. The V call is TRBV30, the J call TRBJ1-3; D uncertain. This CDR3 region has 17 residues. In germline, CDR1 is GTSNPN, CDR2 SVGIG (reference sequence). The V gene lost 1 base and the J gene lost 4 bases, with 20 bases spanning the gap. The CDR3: CAWSATPDLTPGNTIYF. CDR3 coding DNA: TGTGCCTGGAGTGCCACCCCGGACTTGACCCCCGGAAACACCATATATTTT.

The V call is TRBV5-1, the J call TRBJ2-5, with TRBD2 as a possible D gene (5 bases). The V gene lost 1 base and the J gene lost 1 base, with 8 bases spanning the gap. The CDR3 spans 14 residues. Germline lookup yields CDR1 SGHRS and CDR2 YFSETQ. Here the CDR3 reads CASSLSGFQETQYF. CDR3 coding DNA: TGCGCCAGCAGCTTGTCGGGGTTCCAAGAGACCCAGTACTTC.

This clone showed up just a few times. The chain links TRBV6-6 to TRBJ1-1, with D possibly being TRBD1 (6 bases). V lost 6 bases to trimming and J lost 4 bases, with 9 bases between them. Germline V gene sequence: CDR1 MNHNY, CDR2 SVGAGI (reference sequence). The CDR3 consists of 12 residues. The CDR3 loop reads CASSRGGTEAFF. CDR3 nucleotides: TGTGCCAGCAGCCGAGGGGGCACTGAAGCTTTCTTT.

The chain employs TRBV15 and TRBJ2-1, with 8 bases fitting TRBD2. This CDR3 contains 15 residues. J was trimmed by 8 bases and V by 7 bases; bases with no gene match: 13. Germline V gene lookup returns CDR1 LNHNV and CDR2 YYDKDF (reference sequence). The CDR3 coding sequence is TGTGCCACCAAAATGTTAGCGGGGAGGAACTATGAGCAGTTCTTC. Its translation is CATKMLAGRNYEQFF.

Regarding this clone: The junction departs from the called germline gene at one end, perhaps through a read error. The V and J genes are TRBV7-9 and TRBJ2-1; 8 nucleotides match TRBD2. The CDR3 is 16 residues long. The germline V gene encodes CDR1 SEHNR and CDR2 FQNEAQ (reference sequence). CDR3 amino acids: CSSSKPGGGSYNEQFF. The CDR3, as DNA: TGTTCCAGCAGCAAACCGGGGGGGGGCTCCTACAATGAGCAGTTCTTC. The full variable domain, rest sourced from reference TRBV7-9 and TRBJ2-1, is DTGVSQNPRHKITKRGQNVTFRCDPISEHNRLYWYRQTLGQGPEFLTYFQNEAQLEKSRLLSDRFSAERPKGSFSTLEIQRTEQGDSAMYLCSSSKPGGGSYNEQFFGPGTRLTVL.